These 26 T cell receptor beta chains share one sample of origin, sequenced in a study of siplizumab effects on memory and regulatory T cells. Profiling relied on immunoSEQ multiplex PCR, and the TCRdb table lists in-frame clones only, not all of them. The table includes more than 85,000 clones, about 94% detected once. Specimen: CD4+ T cells sorted from blood. These receptors all come from a human donor in good health.

The genes are TRBV18 and TRBJ2-5, with a tentative D call TRBD2 (6 bases). Trimming shortened V by 2 bases and J by 4 bases, and 14 bases separated the two germline ends. The CDR3 extends over 15 amino acids. Per the germline V gene, CDR1 is KGHSH and CDR2 is LQKENI. The CDR3 DNA reads as TGTGCCAGCTCACCAGGAGGGGCTGGGGGAGAGACCCAGTACTTC. Translated, it gives CASSPGGAGGETQYF.

The J gene is TRBJ1-3, the V gene TRBV7-9; D call uncertain. Germline V CDR1 and CDR2: SEHNR, FQNEAQ (reference sequence). CDR3 size: 13 residues. V dropped 8 bases and J dropped 0 bases, with 8 bases sitting between them. The CDR3 region has the DNA TGTGCCAGCCGAAAAAACTCTGGAAACACCATATATTTT. It encodes CASRKNSGNTIYF.

In its sample, this clone was seen once. The gene calls are TRBV19 and TRBJ2-5; 7 nucleotides line up with TRBD2. CDR3 size: 14 residues. The J segment lost 1 base and the V segment lost 4 bases, leaving 3 bases of the junction unmatched. Germline V gene lookup returns CDR1 LNHDA and CDR2 SQIVND (reference sequence). Here the CDR3 DNA reads TGTGCCAGTAGTAGAGCGGGGCCCCAAGAGACCCAGTACTTC. Translated, it gives CASSRAGPQETQYF.

This chain uses TRBV5-1 with TRBJ2-2, with 9 bases identical to TRBD1. The J segment lost 4 bases and the V segment lost 5 bases, leaving 9 bases of the junction unmatched. CDR3 size: 16 residues. CDR1 and CDR2 (germline): SGHRS, YFSETQ. The CDR3 region has the DNA TGCGCCAGCAGAGAACAGGGGGCAGGTCCCACCGGGGAGCTGTTTTTT. Translated: CASREQGAGPTGELFF. Full variable domain (remainder filled in from reference TRBV5-1 and TRBJ2-2): KAGVTQTPRYLIKTRGQQVTLSCSPISGHRSVSWYQQTPGQGLQFLFEYFSETQRNKGNFPGRFSGRQFSNSRSEMNVSTLELGDSALYLCASREQGAGPTGELFFGEGSRLTVL.

V is TRBV14 and J is TRBJ2-2; TRBD2 might be the D (6 bases). CDR1 SGHDN and CDR2 FVKESK come from the germline V gene. The length of the CDR3 is 16 residues. The V end was cut by 5 bases, the J end by 2 bases, with 15 bases between. CDR3 amino acids: CASSGTFLQNTGELFF. In DNA form, the CDR3 reads TGTGCCAGCAGCGGGACTTTCTTACAAAACACCGGGGAGCTGTTTTTT.

V is TRBV18 and J is TRBJ2-1; 8 nucleotides match TRBD1. CDR3 length: 15 residues. Germline V gene lookup returns CDR1 KGHSH and CDR2 LQKENI. Trimming removed 2 bases from V and 5 bases from J; junction bases left unmatched: 5. CDR3 region: CASSPFSQGDNEQFF. In DNA form, the CDR3 reads TGTGCCAGCTCACCATTTTCACAGGGGGACAATGAGCAGTTCTTC.

This chain uses TRBV28 with TRBJ1-2; tentatively, D is TRBD1 (5 bases). Germline V CDR1 and CDR2: MDHEN, SYDVKM. The germline V and J ends were trimmed by 9 bases and 7 bases, with 12 bases remaining between them. This CDR3 is 11 amino acids long. The chain's CDR3 is CASRQIGGYTF. The CDR3 coding sequence is TGTGCCAGTAGACAGATCGGTGGCTACACCTTC.

The chain carries TRBV19 and TRBJ1-5; D is ambiguous. Per germline, CDR1 LNHDA and CDR2 SQIVND (reference sequence). The CDR3 covers 15 residues. Trimming stripped 3 bases from V and 3 bases from J, with 12 bases between. CDR3 amino acids: CASSIGTQTNQPQHF. The CDR3 bases are TGTGCCAGTAGTATCGGAACACAAACCAATCAGCCCCAGCATTTT. Full variable domain (missing parts from reference TRBV19 and TRBJ1-5): DGGITQSPKYLFRKEGQNVTLSCEQNLNHDAMYWYRQDPGQGLRLIYYSQIVNDFQKGDIAEGYSVSREKKESFPLTVTSAQKNPTAFYLCASSIGTQTNQPQHFGDGTRLSIL.

The chain has TRBV15 and TRBJ2-7; 14 nucleotides match TRBD2. With V trimmed by 5 bases and J by 6 bases, 9 bases remained unmatched. The germline CDR1 and CDR2 sequences are LNHNV and YYDKDF (reference sequence). CDR3 length: 16 amino acids. CDR3 sequence reads: CATSRTGTSGSGEQYF. CDR3 bases: TGTGCCACCAGCCGAACCGGGACTAGCGGGAGTGGCGAGCAGTACTTC.

A word on this clone: Different DNA sequences within this sample yield the same CDR3. V usage is TRBV10-3 and J usage is TRBJ2-5; possible D gene TRBD1, 6 bases. V was cut by 8 bases and J by 5 bases, with 15 bases left in between. The CDR3 is 13 residues long. Germline V CDR1 and CDR2: ENHRY, SYGVKD. The CDR3 DNA sequence: TGTGCCATCGGCTACAGGGCAGGGGAGACCCAGTACTTC. Encoded protein: CAIGYRAGETQYF.

The chain uses TRBV7-9 and TRBJ1-5; 10 bases align to TRBD1. Germline V lookup: CDR1 SEHNR, CDR2 FQNEAQ (reference sequence). J gave up 4 bases and V 3 bases, and 0 bases lay outside the gene matches. CDR3 length: 14 amino acids. This chain's CDR3 is CASSLGQGNQPQHF. DNA of the CDR3: TGTGCCAGCAGCTTGGGACAGGGGAATCAGCCCCAGCATTTT.

This chain connects TRBV19 to TRBJ2-3; D could derive from TRBD1 or TRBD2 (6 bases each). V was trimmed by 1 base and J by 2 bases, leaving 13 bases between them. The CDR3 has 16 amino acids. The germline CDR1 and CDR2 sequences are LNHDA and SQIVND (reference sequence). The CDR3 sequence: CASSIASGGHTDTQYF. Written as DNA, the CDR3 is TGTGCCAGTAGTATAGCGTCTGGGGGGCACACAGATACGCAGTATTTT.

The chain has TRBV27 and TRBJ1-1; TRBD1 is a possible D gene (5 bases). Germline V gene lookup returns CDR1 MNHEY and CDR2 SMNVEV (reference sequence). This CDR3 comprises 13 residues. The V end lost 2 bases, the J end lost 1 base, and 5 bases lay between the germline ends. The CDR3 nucleotides are TGTGCCAGCAGTTTAAGGGGGAACACTGAAGCTTTCTTT. Its protein is CASSLRGNTEAFF.

The rearrangement joins TRBV6-6 to TRBJ1-2; 9 positions match TRBD1. Trimming at V came to 4 bases and at J to 8 bases, leaving 14 bases not matched to a gene. Germline V gene sequence: CDR1 MNHNY, CDR2 SVGAGI (reference sequence). The CDR3 contains 16 residues. This CDR3 reads CASSSLSLQGARGYTF. CDR3 coding DNA: TGTGCCAGCAGTTCCCTTTCCCTACAGGGGGCGAGGGGCTACACCTTC.

The V gene is TRBV7-9, the J gene TRBJ1-2, with 8 bases matching TRBD1. The CDR3 length is 15 residues. Unmatched junction bases numbered 9, after V lost 5 bases and J lost 4 bases. Per germline, CDR1 SEHNR and CDR2 FQNEAQ (reference sequence). The DNA of the CDR3 is TGTGCCAGCAGCCCGGGAGGACAGGGCCCCTATGGCTACACCTTC. Protein product: CASSPGGQGPYGYTF.

This chain links TRBV5-4 with TRBJ2-1; 11 bases fit TRBD2. The CDR3 extends over 16 amino acids. Germline lookup yields CDR1 SGHNT and CDR2 YYREEE (reference sequence). Losses at the gene ends were 0 bases for V and 7 bases for J; bases not matched to a gene: 6. The CDR3 DNA sequence: TGTGCCAGCAGCTTGGGACTAGCGGGGACGCTTAATGAGCAGTTCTTC. It specifies CASSLGLAGTLNEQFF.

The chain uses TRBV30 and TRBJ2-2; maybe TRBD1 (6 bases). CDR3 length equals 16 residues. V lost 2 bases and J 0 bases, leaving 13 bases between the germline ends. The germline V gene has CDR1 GTSNPN and CDR2 SVGIG (reference sequence). The CDR3: CAWSFQGTPNTGELFF. For the CDR3, the DNA is TGTGCCTGGAGTTTTCAGGGGACCCCGAACACCGGGGAGCTGTTTTTT.

This chain links TRBV10-1 with TRBJ2-1; D is perhaps TRBD1 or TRBD2 (7 bases each). Deletions cut 5 bases from V and 8 bases from J, with 13 bases between. There are 13 residues in the CDR3. CDR1 WNHNN and CDR2 SYGVQD come from the germline V gene (reference sequence). The CDR3 sequence: CASSLQGRDEQFF. The CDR3 bases are TGCGCCAGCAGTCTACAGGGGAGGGATGAGCAGTTCTTC.

This chain joins TRBV6-1 and TRBJ2-7, with D possibly being TRBD2 (5 bases). This CDR3 spans 14 amino acids. Between the trimmed V and J ends, which lost 4 bases and 6 bases, there was a span of 16 bases. Germline lookup yields CDR1 MNHNS and CDR2 SASEGT. CDR3: CASSAYTGGVEQYF. In DNA, the CDR3 is TGTGCCAGCAGTGCCTACACCGGAGGCGTCGAGCAGTACTTC.

The chain combines TRBV5-4 with TRBJ2-2, with 8 bases identical to TRBD2. Germline assignment: CDR1 SGHNT and CDR2 YYREEE (reference sequence). The J segment lost 2 bases and the V segment lost 1 base, leaving 7 bases of the junction unmatched. This CDR3 region has 17 residues. The CDR3 bases are TGTGCCAGCAGCTTGACTATAGCGGGAATAAACACCGGGGAGCTGTTTTTT. Encoded protein: CASSLTIAGINTGELFF.

Written as DNA, the CDR3 is TGCAGTGCTAGAGGGGAGGGCGGGCAGTATTTT. Its translation: CSARGEGGQYF. The chain is built from TRBV20-1 and TRBJ2-3, with 7 nucleotides matching TRBD2. CDR3 length equals 11 residues. Germline trimming cut 1 base from V and 11 bases from J; bases unmatched to any gene: 3. Germline V gene data show CDR1 as DFQATT and CDR2 as SNEGSKA (reference sequence).

This rearrangement joins TRBV19 to TRBJ2-1; 11 positions match TRBD2. Germline CDR1 is LNHDA and CDR2 is SQIVND (reference sequence). The CDR3 extends over 15 amino acids. J gave up 5 bases and V 5 bases, and 5 bases lay outside the gene matches. In nucleotides, the CDR3 is TGTGCCAGTAGTTCGAGACTAGCGGGACACAATGAGCAGTTCTTC. Residues: CASSSRLAGHNEQFF.

The rearrangement uses TRBV6-1 and TRBJ1-1; D unclear. Per the germline V gene, CDR1 is MNHNS and CDR2 is SASEGT. CDR3 length: 12 amino acids. V was cut by 7 bases and J by 7 bases, with 13 bases left in between. This CDR3 reads CASTLMASEAFF. The CDR3 bases are TGTGCCAGCACCCTTATGGCAAGTGAAGCTTTCTTT.

This chain connects TRBV7-3 to TRBJ2-1; the D call may be TRBD1 or TRBD2 (5 bases each). V lost 3 bases, J lost 6 bases, and 9 bases lay in between. Germline CDR1 is SGHTA and CDR2 is FQGTGA. The CDR3 length is 13 residues. CDR3 bases: TGTGCCAGCAGCTTTAATGGGGGCAATGAGCAGTTCTTC. It translates to CASSFNGGNEQFF.

The chain employs TRBV11-2 and TRBJ2-7; 11 nucleotides line up with TRBD2. J gave up 3 bases and V 5 bases, and 9 bases lay outside the gene matches. This CDR3 is 16 amino acids long. Germline-derived CDR1 and CDR2 are SGHAT and FQNNGV. Written as DNA, the CDR3 is TGTGCCAGCAGCCAAACCGGGACTAGCGGCTTCTACGAGCAGTACTTC. The encoded protein is CASSQTGTSGFYEQYF.

The rearrangement links TRBV27 to TRBJ1-4; maybe TRBD1 (5 bases). The CDR3 sequence is 13 residues long. The germline gives CDR1 MNHEY, CDR2 SMNVEV (reference sequence). Trimming pared 10 bases from V and 8 bases from J, leaving 17 bases between. CDR3 loop: CAITSTVGEKLFF. DNA for the CDR3: TGTGCCATCACATCGACAGTTGGGGAAAAACTGTTTTTT.